These 32 T cell receptor beta chains originate from one sample sequenced in a study of blood T cell repertoires in COVID-19. The assay was immunoSEQ multiplex PCR, and TCRdb's table has in-frame clones only and misses some. Among 410,000 or so clones, around nine tenths were seen once, and the ten largest hold approximately 1.5%. Sequenced input: peripheral blood. The receptor set was obtained from a middle-aged woman with COVID-19, enrolled during active disease.

The CDR3 loop is CASSVGIRGGTEETQYF. The CDR3 nucleotides read TGTGCCAGCAGCGTAGGGATTAGGGGTGGGACAGAAGAGACCCAGTACTTC. The V gene is TRBV9, the J gene TRBJ2-5, with 7 bases matching TRBD1. Germline CDR1 and CDR2: SGDLS and YYNGEE. Trimming took 0 bases from V and 3 from J; bases not matched to a gene: 11. There are 17 residues in the CDR3.

This chain joins TRBV28 and TRBJ1-5; 8 bases are a match to TRBD1. The junction had 8 bases not matched to a gene; V was cut back by 2 bases and J by 8 bases. The length of the CDR3 is 15 residues. Germline CDR1 MDHEN, CDR2 SYDVKM. The CDR3 protein is CASSLQGARLKPQHF. The CDR3 DNA reads as TGTGCCAGCAGTTTACAGGGGGCGCGACTAAAGCCCCAGCATTTT.

This clone was recorded a few times. The gene calls are TRBV28 and TRBJ1-6, with 8 positions matching TRBD1. Germline trimming cut 5 bases from V and 7 bases from J; bases unmatched to any gene: 7. The CDR3 runs to 15 residues. Germline CDR1 MDHEN, CDR2 SYDVKM. The CDR3 protein is CASSDRTGHNSPLHF. CDR3 DNA sequence: TGTGCCAGCAGTGACCGGACAGGGCACAATTCACCCCTCCACTTT.

The J gene is TRBJ2-1, the V gene TRBV5-1, with TRBD2 matching over 8 bases. The CDR3 is 14 amino acids. Germline lookup yields CDR1 SGHRS and CDR2 YFSETQ. V lost 0 bases, J lost 8 bases, and 4 bases stayed unmatched. DNA for the CDR3: TGCGCCAGCAGCTTGGTGCGGGGGGCCGATGAGCAGTTCTTC. Protein product: CASSLVRGADEQFF. Full variable domain (rest looked up from reference TRBV5-1 and TRBJ2-1): KAGVTQTPRYLIKTRGQQVTLSCSPISGHRSVSWYQQTPGQGLQFLFEYFSETQRNKGNFPGRFSGRQFSNSRSEMNVSTLELGDSALYLCASSLVRGADEQFFGPGTRLTVL.

This chain connects TRBV28 to TRBJ2-1, with 11 bases that match TRBD2. With 6 bases clipped from V and 3 bases from J, the junction kept 7 bases outside the gene matches. The CDR3 totals 16 residues. Looked up from germline, CDR1 is MDHEN and CDR2 is SYDVKM. CDR3: CASREALAGGYNEQFF. The CDR3, as DNA: TGTGCCAGCAGGGAAGCTCTAGCGGGGGGCTACAATGAGCAGTTCTTC.

This clone showed up just a few times. The DNA for the CDR3 is TGCGCCAGCAGCCTACATGGGACAGGGGAAGACTATGGCTACACCTTC. As protein: CASSLHGTGEDYGYTF. The chain is built from TRBV4-1 and TRBJ1-2; 10 bases fit TRBD1. This CDR3 is built from 16 residues. V trimming: 4 bases; J trimming: 3 bases; junction bases outside the gene matches: 8. The germline V gene has CDR1 MGHRA and CDR2 YSYEKL.

This chain joins TRBV19 and TRBJ1-5, with 8 bases lining up with TRBD1. This CDR3 spans 15 amino acids. Germline CDR1 and CDR2: LNHDA and SQIVND (reference sequence). V lost 6 bases, J lost 2 bases, and 6 bases stayed unmatched. The CDR3 nucleotides are TGTGCCAGTAGGGGAGACAGGGGTGGCAATCAGCCCCAGCATTTT. Protein: CASRGDRGGNQPQHF.

The chain combines TRBV7-9 with TRBJ1-3, with 10 bases matching TRBD1. The CDR3 sequence is 15 residues long. Germline V lookup: CDR1 SEHNR, CDR2 FQNEAQ (reference sequence). With V trimmed by 5 bases and J by 2 bases, 3 bases remained unmatched. In DNA, the CDR3 is TGTGCCAGCAGCCCCGGGACAGGGGCTGGAAACACCATATATTTT. It encodes CASSPGTGAGNTIYF.

The V and J genes are TRBV29-1 and TRBJ1-4; 8 positions match TRBD1. Per the germline V gene, CDR1 is SQVTM and CDR2 is ANQGSEA. Unmatched junction bases numbered 4, after V lost 5 bases and J lost 5 bases. The CDR3 loop spans 13 amino acids. The CDR3 DNA follows: TGCAGCGTTAAGACAGGGGTAAATGAAAAACTGTTTTTT. Translated, it gives CSVKTGVNEKLFF.

The chain has TRBV12-3 or TRBV12-4 and TRBJ2-5; D perhaps matches TRBD1 (5 bases). Trimming shortened V by 8 bases and J by 4 bases, and 14 bases separated the two germline ends. The CDR3 length is 13 residues. The CDR3 loop is CASSYRSRETQYF. CDR3 DNA: TGTGCCAGCTCATACAGGTCCCGAGAGACCCAGTACTTC.

This chain uses TRBV20-1 with TRBJ1-2, with unresolved D. The germline gives CDR1 DFQATT, CDR2 SNEGSKA (reference sequence). V lost 3 bases and J lost 4, with 18 bases in between. CDR3 length: 15 residues. The CDR3 is CSASGPSERGYGYTF. The CDR3 DNA reads as TGCAGTGCTAGTGGGCCTTCGGAGAGAGGCTATGGCTACACCTTC.

The chain recombines TRBV28 with TRBJ2-1; TRBD1 matches at 8 bases. Germline V lookup: CDR1 MDHEN, CDR2 SYDVKM. The CDR3 consists of 15 residues. J lost 3 bases, V lost 5 bases, and 6 bases had no gene match. The CDR3 spells CASSDDRGRYNEQFF. As DNA, the CDR3 is TGTGCCAGCAGTGATGACAGGGGCCGCTACAATGAGCAGTTCTTC.

The rearrangement links TRBV15 to TRBJ2-5, with a possible D match to TRBD1 (6 bases). CDR1 is LNHNV, CDR2 YYDKDF, per germline (reference sequence). This CDR3 spans 17 amino acids. The V and J ends lost 3 bases and 5 bases respectively, with 22 bases between them. The CDR3 spells CATSRASGTLGRETQYF. Here the CDR3 DNA reads TGTGCCACCAGCAGGGCGAGTGGGACACTTGGAAGGGAGACCCAGTACTTC.

The CDR3, as DNA: TGTGCCAGCAGCAACCGGGACTTGGCCCAAGAGACCCAGTACTTC. Its protein is CASSNRDLAQETQYF. The chain recombines TRBV5-4 with TRBJ2-5, with TRBD2 as a possible D gene (6 bases). The CDR3 contains 15 residues. Germline CDR1 and CDR2: SGHNT and YYREEE (reference sequence). V lost 4 bases, J lost 1 base, and 14 bases lay in between.

This chain uses TRBV7-9 with TRBJ1-1; 7 nucleotides align to TRBD1. The CDR3 spans 14 residues. Per germline, CDR1 SEHNR and CDR2 FQNEAQ (reference sequence). With 7 bases clipped from V and 4 bases from J, the junction kept 9 bases outside the gene matches. CDR3 amino acids: CASINDRAGTEAFF. CDR3 nucleotide sequence: TGTGCCAGCATCAACGACAGGGCCGGCACTGAAGCTTTCTTT.

V and J are TRBV28 and TRBJ1-2; the D gene is possibly TRBD1 (5 bases). Germline-derived CDR1 and CDR2 are MDHEN and SYDVKM. The CDR3 loop spans 15 amino acids. The ends were cut back, 6 bases at V and 0 bases at J, with 14 bases in the middle. DNA for the CDR3: TGTGCCAGCAGACAAACAGGCGGTACTAACTATGGCTACACCTTC. Residues: CASRQTGGTNYGYTF.

The V and J genes are TRBV7-9 and TRBJ1-1; D not certain. The CDR3 length is 15 residues. V lost 4 bases and J lost 1, with 13 bases in between. Looked up from germline, CDR1 is SEHNR and CDR2 is FQNEAQ (reference sequence). The CDR3 bases are TGTGCCAGCAGCTCGCACACAATACCGAACACTGAAGCTTTCTTT. This sequence encodes CASSSHTIPNTEAFF.

The chain carries TRBV7-9 and TRBJ1-2; D uncertain. Germline V gene lookup returns CDR1 SEHNR and CDR2 FQNEAQ (reference sequence). This CDR3 has 16 residues. Trimming shortened V by 4 bases and J by 4 bases, and 19 bases separated the two germline ends. The CDR3 region is CASSSLVPHNAYGYTF. CDR3 coding DNA: TGTGCCAGCAGCTCCTTGGTCCCCCACAATGCCTATGGCTACACCTTC.

The gene calls are TRBV5-1 and TRBJ1-3; D remains unclear. Germline assignment: CDR1 SGHRS and CDR2 YFSETQ. The CDR3 covers 15 residues. The V end was cut by 3 bases, the J end by 4 bases, with 14 bases between. The CDR3 sequence: CASSSVPRSGNTIYF. The CDR3 DNA is TGCGCCAGCAGCTCAGTCCCCAGATCGGGAAACACCATATATTTT.

The gene calls are TRBV30 and TRBJ1-5, with 12 bases aligning to TRBD1. With V trimmed by 5 bases and J by 6 bases, 2 bases remained unmatched. The germline CDR1 and CDR2 sequences are GTSNPN and SVGIG (reference sequence). The CDR3 is made up of 13 amino acids. Written as DNA, the CDR3 is TGTGCCTGGGGGACAGGGGGCGGTCAGCCCCAGCATTTT. Amino acids: CAWGTGGGQPQHF.

This chain joins TRBV28 and TRBJ1-4, with D possibly being TRBD1 (6 bases). The CDR3 length is 14 residues. Germline CDR1 MDHEN, CDR2 SYDVKM. V lost 2 bases to trimming and J lost 8 bases, with 12 bases between them. In DNA, the CDR3 is TGTGCCAGCAGTTTAAGGCAGGGGAGCGAAAAACTGTTTTTT. Translated: CASSLRQGSEKLFF.

V gene TRBV7-9 combines with J gene TRBJ1-5, with a tentative D call TRBD1 (5 bases). From germline, CDR1 is SEHNR and CDR2 FQNEAQ (reference sequence). The CDR3 is 15 amino acids. V shed 1 base and J shed 5 bases, with 12 bases lying between them. The CDR3 bases are TGTGCCAGCAGCTTAGACAGGACCCGTGATCAGCCCCAGCATTTT. Its translation: CASSLDRTRDQPQHF.

The chain joins TRBV7-9 to TRBJ2-7, with a weak D call TRBD1 (6 bases). This CDR3 is built from 15 residues. Germline CDR1 reads SEHNR; CDR2 reads FQNEAQ (reference sequence). V lost 5 bases, J lost 2 bases, and 16 bases lay in between. The CDR3 nucleotides read TGTGCCAGCAGCCCTAGGGCAGGGGTAACCTACGAGCAGTACTTC. Encoded protein: CASSPRAGVTYEQYF. Complete variable domain (other parts from reference TRBV7-9 and TRBJ2-7): DTGVSQNPRHKITKRGQNVTFRCDPISEHNRLYWYRQTLGQGPEFLTYFQNEAQLEKSRLLSDRFSAERPKGSFSTLEIQRTEQGDSAMYLCASSPRAGVTYEQYFGPGTRLTVT.

V is TRBV7-2 and J is TRBJ1-2, with 9 bases lining up with TRBD1. The CDR3 contains 15 residues. Germline assignment: CDR1 SGHTA and CDR2 FQGNSA. J lost 2 bases, V lost 3 bases, and 4 bases had no gene match. The CDR3 region is CASSLVQGANYGYTF. DNA for the CDR3: TGTGCCAGCAGCTTGGTACAGGGGGCAAACTATGGCTACACCTTC.

CDR3 DNA: TGTGCCAGCAGTTTACCGGGACAGGGAGTGACCCAGTACTTC. Its translation is CASSLPGQGVTQYF. V is TRBV27 and J is TRBJ2-5, with 9 bases fitting TRBD1. Trimming took 2 bases from V and 7 from J; bases not matched to a gene: 5. CDR1 is MNHEY, CDR2 SMNVEV, per germline (reference sequence). There are 14 residues in the CDR3.

The rearrangement uses TRBV27 and TRBJ1-1; D remains unclear. The CDR3 spans 14 residues. Germline V CDR1 and CDR2: MNHEY, SMNVEV (reference sequence). Trimming removed 4 bases at V and 4 bases at J, with 13 bases between. The CDR3 DNA is TGTGCCAGCAGTTACCATGATAGAGGCACTGAAGCTTTCTTT. Its protein is CASSYHDRGTEAFF.

This clone was counted once. The chain has TRBV7-9 and TRBJ2-7; tentative D call: TRBD1 (6 bases). The CDR3 runs 13 residues. V was cut by 7 bases and J by 5 bases, with 15 bases left in between. The germline gives CDR1 SEHNR, CDR2 FQNEAQ (reference sequence). In nucleotides, the CDR3 is TGTGCCAGCATCCCCGGCAGGGGAGACGAGCAGTACTTC. This sequence encodes CASIPGRGDEQYF.

The chain couples TRBV4-3 to TRBJ1-1; D ambiguous. Germline V gene data show CDR1 as LGHNA and CDR2 as YSLEER. The CDR3 covers 15 residues. Trimming left V 0 bases short and J 8 bases short, with 16 bases between. CDR3 protein: CASSQDFPGTREAFF. The DNA for the CDR3 is TGCGCCAGCAGCCAAGATTTTCCGGGTACCCGAGAAGCTTTCTTT.

CDR3 DNA sequence: TGTGCCACCAGCCCAGACTCCTTCACCATATATTTT. The encoded protein is CATSPDSFTIYF. The J gene is TRBJ1-3, the V gene TRBV24-1; the D is unclear. V lost 7 bases and J 9 bases, leaving 12 bases between the germline ends. The CDR3 extends over 12 amino acids. Germline CDR1 KGHDR, CDR2 SFDVKD.

This clone was picked up one time. V usage is TRBV6-5 and J usage is TRBJ1-4; D is uncertain. The CDR3 has 14 residues. CDR1 is MNHEY and CDR2 is SVGAGI in the germline V gene. Trimming shortened V by 8 bases and J by 3 bases, and 13 bases separated the two germline ends. This chain's CDR3 is CASRRGSANEKLFF. In DNA form, the CDR3 reads TGTGCCAGCCGGCGAGGCTCGGCTAATGAAAAACTGTTTTTT.

This clone was seen only a few times. V is TRBV15 and J is TRBJ1-5, with D possibly TRBD1 on 6 matching bases. Trimming cost V 1 base and J 0 bases, with 16 bases left between them. This CDR3 is 18 amino acids long. Per germline, CDR1 LNHNV and CDR2 YYDKDF (reference sequence). CDR3 sequence (DNA): TGTGCCACCAGCAGAGGAGGCAGGGGCGGTTATAGCAATCAGCCCCAGCATTTT. Translating gives CATSRGGRGGYSNQPQHF.

V gene TRBV10-1 combines with J gene TRBJ2-7; a weak D match, TRBD1 (6 bases). The CDR3 has 16 residues. V gave up 3 bases and J gave up 1 base, with 16 bases separating them. Germline values: CDR1 WNHNN, CDR2 SYGVQD (reference sequence). The DNA for the CDR3 is TGCGCCAGCAGTGAACGATGCAGGGACATTTCCTACGAGCAGTACTTC. Protein: CASSERCRDISYEQYF.